The clone carrying this T cell receptor (beta chain) was counted once. This sample stems from a study of blood T cell repertoires in COVID-19. Looking at the study overall: The United States, Italy and Spain supplied acute and convalescent COVID-19 samples. PBMCs, B-cell-depleted T cells, or T cells provided the cDNA or gDNA that made up the material.

Authors' data handling: Nucleated cell number was recorded as an estimate derived from reference gene primer amplification. Using immunoSEQ multiplex PCR, the repertoire was profiled, and TCRdb retains in-frame clones only, with some absent. V and J calls and clone size are copied from that table; D and trimming were computed from the DNA. In the table there are fewer than 75,000 clones, approximately 91% of which are singletons. The CDR3 runs 19 residues. The V gene's germline CDR1 is SEHNR and CDR2 FQNEAQ (reference sequence). With V trimmed by 5 bases and J by 1 base, 12 bases remained unmatched. The rearrangement uses TRBV7-9 and TRBJ1-4, with 11 bases fitting TRBD1. Material for sequencing was peripheral blood. The receptor's source is a man between 65 and 85 years old with acute or convalescent COVID-19. This CDR3 reads CASSGWTGGGIGTNEKLFF. The CDR3 DNA follows: TGTGCCAGCAGCGGTTGGACAGGGGGCGGGATCGGAACTAATGAAAAACTGTTTTTT.